The 10 T cell receptor beta chains reported below all come from one sample, sequenced in a study of OX40 agonist ivuxolimab in advanced cancers. Produced via immunoSEQ multiplex PCR; TCRdb's table is partial and in-frame only. The sample contains roughly 41,000 clones, 86% of which appear only once. The sample consisted of CD4+ or CD8+ T cells sorted from blood, taken in a trial of the OX40 agonist ivuxolimab. The source of these receptors is an adult with an advanced solid tumor such as melanoma, head and neck, liver or kidney cancer.

The chain carries TRBV4-2 and TRBJ2-3; TRBD2 aligns across 8 bases. J was trimmed by 3 bases and V by 4 bases; bases with no gene match: 9. Germline CDR1 is LGHNA and CDR2 is YNFKEQ. The CDR3 extends over 16 amino acids. CDR3 loop: CASSPLAGLGTDTQYF. Here the CDR3 DNA reads TGTGCCAGCAGCCCTCTAGCGGGCTTGGGTACAGATACGCAGTATTTT.

This sequence joins TRBV5-4 and TRBJ2-1; the D gene is possibly TRBD2 (5 bases). Germline V lookup: CDR1 SGHNT, CDR2 YYREEE (reference sequence). This CDR3 is 12 amino acids long. V lost 4 bases to trimming and J lost 6 bases, with 8 bases between them. CDR3 sequence reads: CASSAEGNEQFF. The CDR3 DNA reads TGTGCCAGCAGCGCTGAGGGCAATGAGCAGTTCTTC.

This clone was recorded once. Sequence at one end of the junction differs from germline and may be a read error. CDR3 residues: CASSSHNEQFF. In DNA form, the CDR3 reads TGTGCCAGCAGCTCCCACAATGAGCAGTTCTTC. The chain carries TRBV7-2 and TRBJ2-1; no clear D gene. CDR1 is SGHTA, CDR2 FQGNSA, per germline. The CDR3 is made up of 11 amino acids.

This chain joins TRBV4-3 and TRBJ2-5; D gene ambiguous. In germline, CDR1 is LGHNA, CDR2 YSLEER. The CDR3 sequence is 15 residues long. V lost 0 bases and J 2 bases, leaving 10 bases between the germline ends. The CDR3 sequence: CASSQEVRAQETQYF. Here the CDR3 DNA reads TGCGCCAGCAGCCAAGAAGTTCGGGCACAAGAGACCCAGTACTTC.

This sequence joins TRBV5-6 and TRBJ2-7; D is undetermined. CDR1 and CDR2 (germline): SGHDT, YYEEEE. V was pared by 3 bases and J by 0 bases, with 7 bases between. The CDR3 has 13 amino acids. CDR3 DNA: TGTGCCAGCAGCTCCGCATTCTCCTACGAGCAGTACTTC. This encodes CASSSAFSYEQYF.

This clone was seen only a few times. In nucleotides, the CDR3 is TGTGCCAGCAGCTTAACAGGGGATAGTCAGCCCCAGCATTTT. Amino acid sequence: CASSLTGDSQPQHF. The rearrangement joins TRBV7-9 to TRBJ1-5, with 7 bases aligning to TRBD1. CDR3 size: 14 residues. After removal of 2 bases from V and 6 bases from J, the junction contained 4 bases not matched to a gene. Germline CDR1 is SEHNR and CDR2 is FQNEAQ (reference sequence).

The V and J genes are TRBV10-1 and TRBJ2-3, with TRBD2 matching over 7 bases. This CDR3 region has 14 residues. V dropped 8 bases and J dropped 0; count of bases not matched to a gene: 5. Per germline, CDR1 WNHNN and CDR2 SYGVQD (reference sequence). The CDR3 protein is CASGEGASTDTQYF. CDR3 bases: TGCGCCAGCGGGGAGGGAGCCAGCACAGATACGCAGTATTTT.

The V and J genes are TRBV15 and TRBJ1-1; no clear D gene. The CDR3 contains 13 residues. Germline-derived CDR1 and CDR2 are LNHNV and YYDKDF (reference sequence). V lost 1 base to trimming and J lost 0 bases, with 3 bases between them. The CDR3 spells CATSRAVNTEAFF. The CDR3 DNA is TGTGCCACCAGCAGAGCGGTGAACACTGAAGCTTTCTTT.

This clone was seen a few times. V is TRBV6-1 and J is TRBJ2-7; TRBD2 aligns across 10 bases. The V gene end was trimmed by 2 bases and the J gene end by 3 bases; junction bases not matched to a gene: 7. This CDR3 region has 16 residues. CDR1 MNHNS and CDR2 SASEGT come from the germline V gene. The CDR3: CASSELAGDFFYEQYF. The CDR3 DNA follows: TGTGCCAGCAGTGAACTAGCGGGGGATTTCTTCTACGAGCAGTACTTC.

The CDR3 DNA is TGTGCCAGCAGCTTGGTGCAGACCGGGGAGCTGTTTTTT. It codes for CASSLVQTGELFF. V gene TRBV5-8 combines with J gene TRBJ2-2; D gene unclear. V was trimmed by 0 bases and J by 5 bases, leaving 5 bases between them. Germline V CDR1 and CDR2: SGHTS, YDEGEE. CDR3 length: 13 amino acids.